This T cell receptor (beta chain) originates from a study of response to subunit inactivated influenza vaccine (dated by TCRdb to 2016 to 2018). Background for the entire study: Deep quantitative T cell receptor repertoire profiling was used in the study to track responses to a trivalent subunit inactivated influenza vaccine. On the study overall, not on this receptor specifically: It was suggested by the authors that each seasonal influenza vaccination may recruit only a limited number of new T cells.

The library was built by means of RT-PCR. The sequencing machine was an Illumina HiSeq 2500. Using fastp at Q25 and MiXCR, TCRdb reprocessed the public reads and kept productive beta chains. Each CDR3 protein appears once, grouped with its most common genes and DNA. The sample table records roughly 790,000 distinct CDR3 sequences; 20% to 25% of these occur just once. Together, the top ten hold about a tenth of the sample. Spanning cysteine to phenylalanine, the CDR3 consists of 14 amino acids. Of all the DNA, just the CDR3 is kept, 42 bases in frame from base 1. The CDR1 and CDR2 encoded by the germline V gene are MGHRA and YSYEKL. Trimming removed 4 bases from V and 6 bases from J; the gene matches leave 5 bases unexplained. Remarks on this clonotype: Its cognate antigen has yet to be identified. No qualities accompany the bases; no much larger clone lies one base away.

The V and J segments used are TRBV4-1 and TRBJ2-2; TRBD1 matches 7 bases in the middle. The source of this sequence is a man in his fifties who received an inactivated influenza vaccine. Donor details come from another sample of the same person, matched by shared clones. The sequencing used PBMCs from blood, collected roughly 5 days after vaccination. Read as DNA, the sequence is TGCGCCAGCAGCCTACAGGGGTGGGCCGGGGAGCTGTTTTTT. It codes for CASSLQGWAGELFF.